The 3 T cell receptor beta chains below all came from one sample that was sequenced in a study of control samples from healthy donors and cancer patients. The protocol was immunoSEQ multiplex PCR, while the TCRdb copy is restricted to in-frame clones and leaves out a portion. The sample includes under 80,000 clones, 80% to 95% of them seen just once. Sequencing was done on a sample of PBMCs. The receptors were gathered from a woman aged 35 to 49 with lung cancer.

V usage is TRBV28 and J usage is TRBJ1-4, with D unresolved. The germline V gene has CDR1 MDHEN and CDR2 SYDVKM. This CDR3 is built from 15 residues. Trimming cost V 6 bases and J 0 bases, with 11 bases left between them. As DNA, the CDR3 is TGTGCCAGCAGGGACCTCGATGCAACTAATGAAAAACTGTTTTTT. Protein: CASRDLDATNEKLFF.

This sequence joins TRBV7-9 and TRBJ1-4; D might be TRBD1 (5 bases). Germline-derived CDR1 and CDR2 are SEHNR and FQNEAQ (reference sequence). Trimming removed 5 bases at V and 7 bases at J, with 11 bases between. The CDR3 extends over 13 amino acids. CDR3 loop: CASSGTRGEKLFF. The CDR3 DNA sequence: TGTGCCAGCAGCGGGACCCGAGGTGAAAAACTGTTTTTT.

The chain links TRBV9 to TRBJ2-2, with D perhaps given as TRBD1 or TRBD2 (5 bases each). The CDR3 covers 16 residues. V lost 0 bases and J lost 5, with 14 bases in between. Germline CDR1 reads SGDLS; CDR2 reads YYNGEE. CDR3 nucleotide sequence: TGTGCCAGCAGCGTAGCTGGGGGTTCGAGAACCGGGGAGCTGTTTTTT. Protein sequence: CASSVAGGSRTGELFF.